This entry lists 7 T cell receptor beta chains sequenced from one sample in a study of breast tumors, draining lymph nodes, adjacent tissues. A single record per CDR3 protein comes from TCRdb applying MiXCR to the multiplex PCR reads. Of fewer than 140,000 distinct CDR3 sequences in the sample, 30% were seen once. Breast cancer patients provided tissue from their axillary draining lymph nodes. The sample comprised axillary lymph node tissue. The receptors come from a female donor with breast cancer. Some clones in this sample may be carry-over from other donors' samples.

The chain links TRBV27 to TRBJ2-1, with 7 bases fitting TRBD1. Per the germline V gene, CDR1 is MNHEY and CDR2 is SMNVEV (reference sequence). CDR3 length: 15 amino acids. Trimming at V came to 4 bases and at J to 4 bases, leaving 7 bases not matched to a gene. The CDR3 spells CASSWTTGWYNEQFF. CDR3 DNA sequence: TGTGCCAGCAGTTGGACGACAGGGTGGTACAATGAGCAGTTCTTC.

The table lists this clonotype with many counts. The chain uses TRBV20-1 and TRBJ2-7; 10 bases are a match to TRBD1. CDR1 and CDR2 from the germline V gene are DFQATT and SNEGSKA (reference sequence). Unmatched junction bases numbered 5, after V lost 6 bases and J lost 3 bases. The CDR3 is made up of 13 amino acids. The CDR3 loop reads CSARTGGGYEQYF. The CDR3 DNA follows: TGCAGTGCCAGGACAGGGGGAGGCTACGAGCAGTACTTC.

This clonotype was counted ten times or more. V and J are TRBV2 and TRBJ2-7, with D possibly being TRBD1 (6 bases). This CDR3 is 14 amino acids long. V was trimmed by 10 bases and J by 3 bases, leaving 19 bases between them. CDR1 and CDR2 (germline): SNHLY, FYNNEI. In nucleotides, the CDR3 is TGTGCCAACCTATTGGTGGGGGCCCGCTACGAGCAGTACTTC. Translated: CANLLVGARYEQYF.

In this sample, this clonotype turned up many times. The V and J genes are TRBV20-1 and TRBJ2-7; D remains ambiguous. CDR3 length: 12 residues. Trimming removed 3 bases at V and 0 bases at J, with 6 bases between. The germline V gene has CDR1 DFQATT and CDR2 SNEGSKA (reference sequence). The CDR3 reads CSASPSSYEQYF. CDR3 nucleotide sequence: TGCAGTGCTAGTCCTAGCTCCTACGAGCAGTACTTC.

The rearrangement joins TRBV20-1 to TRBJ2-3; 9 bases align to TRBD2. The V gene end was trimmed by 5 bases and the J gene end by 8 bases; junction bases not matched to a gene: 8. CDR3 length equals 13 residues. The germline gives CDR1 DFQATT, CDR2 SNEGSKA (reference sequence). Here the CDR3 reads CSAASGATSTQYF. CDR3 sequence (DNA): TGCAGTGCTGCTAGCGGGGCCACAAGTACGCAGTATTTT.

Only a few counts were recorded for this clonotype. This may be a read error: a much more frequent sequence differs by one nucleotide. CDR3 loop: CASSLVGLLAGEQLF. As DNA, the CDR3 is TGTGCCAGCAGCTTAGTTGGTCTGCTAGCGGGTGAGCAGCTCTTC. This chain joins TRBV7-9 and TRBJ2-1; TRBD2 agrees at 8 bases. The CDR3 extends over 15 amino acids. The germline CDR1 and CDR2 sequences are SEHNR and FQNEAQ (reference sequence).

This rearrangement joins TRBV27 to TRBJ1-1; tentative D call: TRBD1 (6 bases). CDR1 is MNHEY and CDR2 is SMNVEV in the germline V gene (reference sequence). The CDR3 covers 14 residues. V lost 5 bases and J 3 bases, leaving 13 bases between the germline ends. CDR3 nucleotides: TGTGCCAGCAGTCCGCGACAGGAACACACTGAAGCTTTCTTT. Translating it yields CASSPRQEHTEAFF.